This T cell receptor (beta chain) was recovered during a study of T cells in Graves' hyperthyroidism and ophthalmopathy. V dropped 5 bases and J dropped 6 bases, with 8 bases sitting between them. Per the germline V gene, CDR1 is MNHEY and CDR2 is SVGAGI. The CDR3 runs 11 residues. It was RNA transcripts that yielded the amplified TCR beta CDR3 regions. An initial round of RT-PCR targeting the TCR CDR3 relied on the HTBI primer set. Each CDR3 protein gets one entry after TCRdb re-called the multiplex PCR reads with MiXCR. The sample shows nearly 750,000 distinct CDR3 sequences, around a third of them seen only once. This clonotype was recorded a few times.

This receptor was obtained from a woman between 40 and 55 years old with Graves' hyperthyroidism. The source material was blood. This rearrangement joins TRBV6-5 to TRBJ2-7; D uncertain. CDR3 amino acids: CASSNEREQYF. The CDR3, as DNA: TGTGCCAGCAGTAACGAACGCGAGCAGTACTTC.